The 9 T cell receptor beta chains presented below share a single source sample, sequenced in a study of T cells in Graves' hyperthyroidism and ophthalmopathy. Regions amplified from RNA transcripts were the TCR beta CDR3 regions. The HTBI primer set drove a first-round RT-PCR of the TCR CDR3. TCRdb processed the multiplex PCR reads anew with MiXCR; each CDR3 protein has one entry. The sample includes under 400,000 distinct CDR3 sequences, roughly 18% of them seen just once. The sequenced sample was blood. These receptors came from a woman in her forties or fifties with Graves' hyperthyroidism.

V usage is TRBV20-1 and J usage is TRBJ2-5; 9 bases agree with TRBD1. With V trimmed by 3 bases and J by 0 bases, 8 bases remained unmatched. From germline, CDR1 is DFQATT and CDR2 SNEGSKA (reference sequence). The CDR3 is 16 residues long. DNA for the CDR3: TGCAGTGCTAGCCAAAGGACAGGGGTGGACCAAGAGACCCAGTACTTC. Its translation: CSASQRTGVDQETQYF.

The chain uses TRBV30 and TRBJ2-7; D remains ambiguous. The CDR3 has 11 amino acids. From germline, CDR1 is GTSNPN and CDR2 SVGIG (reference sequence). V lost 2 bases, J lost 2 bases, and 4 bases lay in between. CDR3 coding DNA: TGTGCCTGGAGTATGCCCTACGAGCAGTACTTC. Translation: CAWSMPYEQYF.

V and J are TRBV12-3 or TRBV12-4 and TRBJ1-3; no firm D call. The CDR3 runs to 15 residues. Trimming pared 6 bases from V and 0 bases from J, leaving 12 bases between. CDR3 protein: CASSPVLPSGNTIYF. The CDR3 nucleotides read TGTGCCAGCAGCCCCGTCCTACCCTCTGGAAACACCATATATTTT.

This clonotype was counted many times. The J gene is TRBJ1-6, the V gene TRBV20-1, with D possibly TRBD1 on 6 matching bases. The length of the CDR3 is 13 residues. The V end lost 2 bases, the J end lost 8 bases, and 10 bases lay between the germline ends. CDR1 and CDR2 (germline): DFQATT, SNEGSKA (reference sequence). The CDR3 nucleotides are TGCAGTGCTAGAAGGGGGGTGGATTCACCCCTCCACTTT. This sequence encodes CSARRGVDSPLHF.

The chain recombines TRBV3-1 with TRBJ2-7; a weak D match, TRBD1 (5 bases). The CDR3 contains 15 residues. Germline CDR1 reads LGHDT; CDR2 reads YNNKEL (reference sequence). V lost 1 base to trimming and J lost 0 bases, with 10 bases between them. The chain's CDR3 is CASSQGPGNSYEQYV. The CDR3 nucleotides read TGTGCCAGCAGCCAAGGGCCAGGGAACTCCTACGAGCAGTACGTC.

The rearrangement links TRBV6-6 to TRBJ2-7; 7 positions match TRBD2. Germline trimming cut 2 bases from V and 1 base from J; bases unmatched to any gene: 14. CDR1 MNHNY and CDR2 SVGAGI come from the germline V gene (reference sequence). The CDR3 covers 18 residues. DNA for the CDR3: TGTGCCAGCAGTTACGCACCGGGAGGAGGGAGAGGGTCCTACGAGCAGTACTTC. It is translated as CASSYAPGGGRGSYEQYF.

This clonotype was recorded a few times. The chain recombines TRBV5-6 with TRBJ2-7, with TRBD1 identical over 11 bases. V shed 3 bases, J shed 3 bases, and the junction held 5 bases outside the gene matches. Germline CDR1 SGHDT, CDR2 YYEEEE. The CDR3 runs 15 residues. The CDR3 spells CASSYGQGAFYEQYV. The DNA of the CDR3 is TGTGCCAGCAGCTACGGACAGGGGGCGTTCTACGAGCAGTACGTC.

This clonotype was detected many times. The rearrangement links TRBV7-3 to TRBJ2-3; D may be TRBD2 (5 bases). Trimming pared 2 bases from V and 3 bases from J, leaving 18 bases between. This CDR3 spans 17 amino acids. Germline values: CDR1 SGHTA, CDR2 FQGTGA. The CDR3 nucleotides read TGTGCCAGCAGCTTATATTTTACCGCGGGTGGGACAGATACGCAGTATTTT. Translating it yields CASSLYFTAGGTDTQYF.

In this sample, this clonotype turned up many times. The rearrangement links TRBV7-9 to TRBJ2-7; 7 nucleotides agree with TRBD1. CDR1 is SEHNR and CDR2 is FQNEAQ in the germline V gene (reference sequence). V lost 3 bases, J lost 5 bases, and 4 bases stayed unmatched. There are 13 residues in the CDR3. This CDR3 is CASSFEGAHEQYF. As DNA, the CDR3 is TGTGCCAGCAGCTTCGAGGGGGCCCACGAGCAGTACTTC.